These 17 T cell receptor beta chains share one sample of origin, sequenced in a study of Ad26.COV2.S vaccination and SARS-CoV-2 variants. Method: immunoSEQ multiplex PCR; TCRdb's copy keeps in-frame clones and lacks some. The sample carries around 250,000 clones, around 87% recorded once. Treatment noted: around 19 received Ad26.COV2.S at low or high dose, single or two shots; five or six received placebo; per-sample allocation not given. Specimen acquisition occurred on day 63 following the initial vaccine or placebo injection. The sequences come from peripheral blood, collected in a trial of Ad26.COV2.S vaccine versus placebo. The receptors come from a person aged 18-65 years who received the Ad26.COV2.S COVID-19 vaccine or a placebo.

In this sample, this clone turned up a few times. The chain combines TRBV6-6 with TRBJ1-3; no clear D gene. From germline, CDR1 is MNHNY and CDR2 SVGAGI (reference sequence). The V end was cut by 5 bases, the J end by 2 bases, with 19 bases between. The CDR3 contains 17 residues. The CDR3 is CASSLFPSGEAGNTIYF. The CDR3 region has the DNA TGTGCCAGCAGTCTCTTTCCCTCGGGTGAGGCTGGAAACACCATATATTTT.

V and J are TRBV13 and TRBJ2-2, with 13 bases aligning to TRBD2. This CDR3 contains 17 residues. Germline-derived CDR1 and CDR2 are PRHDT and FYEKMQ (reference sequence). The V segment lost 5 bases and the J segment 4 bases; nucleotides outside the gene matches: 7. The CDR3 nucleotides read TGTGCCAGCAGCCGTAGACTAGCGGGGGGCGGCACCGGGGAGCTGTTTTTT. Translated, it gives CASSRRLAGGGTGELFF.

The chain combines TRBV18 with TRBJ1-5; tentative D call: TRBD1 (6 bases). Germline CDR1 reads KGHSH; CDR2 reads LQKENI. The CDR3 runs to 13 residues. V shed 6 bases and J shed 5 bases, with 11 bases lying between them. The chain's CDR3 is CASSRGRDQPQHF. The CDR3 DNA follows: TGTGCCAGCTCCAGGGGCCGCGATCAGCCCCAGCATTTT.

The J gene is TRBJ2-3, the V gene TRBV3-1 (or the pseudogene TRBV3-2); D gene unclear. CDR3 length equals 15 residues. Trimming took off 3 bases at V and 1 base at J, with 11 bases between the two ends. Germline loops: CDR1 LGHDT, CDR2 YNNKEL (reference sequence). CDR3 region: CASSHVGRGTDTQYF. CDR3 DNA: TGTGCCAGCAGCCACGTCGGAAGGGGCACAGATACGCAGTATTTT.

The chain carries TRBV6-5 and TRBJ1-2; 8 bases map to TRBD1. The J segment lost 2 bases and the V segment lost 6 bases, leaving 5 bases of the junction unmatched. The CDR3 runs 14 residues. CDR1 is MNHEY and CDR2 is SVGAGI in the germline V gene. The CDR3 is CASRKSGGNYGYTF. The CDR3 DNA reads as TGTGCCAGCAGAAAATCAGGGGGCAACTATGGCTACACCTTC.

V usage is TRBV11-2 and J usage is TRBJ2-7; D not certain. Germline V gene sequence: CDR1 SGHAT, CDR2 FQNNGV. The V end was cut by 1 base, the J end by 2 bases, with 6 bases between. The length of the CDR3 is 13 residues. The CDR3 DNA reads as TGTGCCAGCAGCTTAGGGCCCGCCTACGAGCAGTACTTC. It specifies CASSLGPAYEQYF.

Details on this clone: This sample includes further DNA sequences coding for the same CDR3. This CDR3 is CASSRQGRTYEQYF. CDR3 coding DNA: TGTGCCAGCAGTCGACAGGGACGTACCTACGAGCAGTACTTC. V and J are TRBV6-5 and TRBJ2-7; 7 positions match TRBD1. The germline gives CDR1 MNHEY, CDR2 SVGAGI. The J segment lost 2 bases and the V segment lost 5 bases, leaving 6 bases of the junction unmatched. This CDR3 region has 14 residues.

This clone was detected only once. Other nucleotide sequences from this sample produce the same CDR3. The chain uses TRBV30 and TRBJ2-7; 9 bases line up with TRBD1. Germline CDR1 and CDR2: GTSNPN and SVGIG (reference sequence). The junction had 6 bases not matched to a gene; V was cut back by 5 bases and J by 1 base. The CDR3 is 14 amino acids. CDR3 DNA: TGTGCCTGGTCCCCCGGGACAGGGTCCTACGAGCAGTACTTC. This codes for CAWSPGTGSYEQYF.

This chain links TRBV7-9 with TRBJ1-2; D not certain. V was trimmed by 5 bases and J by 0 bases, leaving 10 bases between them. Germline V gives CDR1 SEHNR, CDR2 FQNEAQ (reference sequence). This CDR3 contains 14 residues. The DNA for the CDR3 is TGTGCCAGCAGCCCGGAGGCTCCTAACTATGGCTACACCTTC. Protein: CASSPEAPNYGYTF.

The V gene is TRBV7-9, the J gene TRBJ1-3; unclear D gene. Looked up from germline, CDR1 is SEHNR and CDR2 is FQNEAQ (reference sequence). The CDR3 contains 16 residues. The V and J ends lost 5 bases and 3 bases respectively, with 17 bases between them. The chain's CDR3 is CASSLGSRAFGNTIYF. CDR3 nucleotide sequence: TGTGCCAGCAGCCTAGGGTCGCGAGCCTTTGGAAACACCATATATTTT.

This clone showed up just a few times. The V call is TRBV12-3 or TRBV12-4, the J call TRBJ1-4; D ambiguous. The V end was cut by 5 bases, the J end by 8 bases, with 9 bases between. The CDR3 runs 12 residues. The CDR3 bases are TGTGCCAGCAGTCTAGAGGGCGAAAAACTGTTTTTT. Protein: CASSLEGEKLFF.

The rearrangement joins TRBV7-2 to TRBJ1-2; D call uncertain. This CDR3 comprises 13 residues. The germline V and J ends were trimmed by 2 bases and 8 bases, with 12 bases remaining between them. In germline, CDR1 is SGHTA, CDR2 FQGNSA. The CDR3 region is CASSLTPVEGYTF. The DNA of the CDR3 is TGTGCCAGCAGCTTAACGCCTGTTGAGGGCTACACCTTC.

V usage is TRBV28 and J usage is TRBJ2-7, with unresolved D. The CDR3 loop spans 11 amino acids. The germline V gene has CDR1 MDHEN and CDR2 SYDVKM. Trimming cost V 5 bases and J 2 bases, with 4 bases left between them. Here the CDR3 reads CASSRTYEQYF. CDR3 DNA sequence: TGTGCCAGCAGTAGAACCTACGAGCAGTACTTC.

The genes are TRBV12-1 and TRBJ1-3; TRBD1 is taken as the D call from the table, unchecked against the DNA. TRBV12-1 is a pseudogene locus. The CDR3 sequence is 23 residues long. The chain's CDR3 is CASSYSPFCRGQGTVWAGNTIYF. For the CDR3, the DNA is TGTGCCAGCAGCTATAGTCCCTTTTGCCGTGGACAGGGTACAGTGTGGGCTGGAAACACCATATATTTT.

The rearrangement uses TRBV30 and TRBJ2-5; 11 bases are a match to TRBD2. Germline lookup yields CDR1 GTSNPN and CDR2 SVGIG (reference sequence). The V gene end was trimmed by 1 base and the J gene end by 6 bases; junction bases not matched to a gene: 7. The CDR3 spans 15 residues. The CDR3 loop reads CAWSGIAGGLQTQYF. CDR3 DNA sequence: TGTGCCTGGAGTGGAATAGCGGGAGGGCTACAGACCCAGTACTTC.

This sequence joins TRBV12-3 or TRBV12-4 and TRBJ1-2; a weak D match, TRBD1 (5 bases). The CDR3 has 13 amino acids. V was shortened by 1 base and J by 6 bases, with 9 bases between the two germline ends. In DNA, the CDR3 is TGTGCCAGCAGTTTAGGGGGGAGGAATGGCTACACCTTC. Amino acids: CASSLGGRNGYTF.

This clone was seen a handful of times. V and J are TRBV3-1 (or the pseudogene TRBV3-2) and TRBJ1-2, with D perhaps TRBD1 (6 bases). Germline V gives CDR1 LGHDT, CDR2 YNNKEL (reference sequence). Trimming shortened V by 2 bases and J by 1 base, and 8 bases separated the two germline ends. The CDR3 length is 14 residues. The CDR3 nucleotides are TGTGCCAGCAGCCAAACAGGGCGTAACTATGGCTACACCTTC. Amino acids: CASSQTGRNYGYTF.